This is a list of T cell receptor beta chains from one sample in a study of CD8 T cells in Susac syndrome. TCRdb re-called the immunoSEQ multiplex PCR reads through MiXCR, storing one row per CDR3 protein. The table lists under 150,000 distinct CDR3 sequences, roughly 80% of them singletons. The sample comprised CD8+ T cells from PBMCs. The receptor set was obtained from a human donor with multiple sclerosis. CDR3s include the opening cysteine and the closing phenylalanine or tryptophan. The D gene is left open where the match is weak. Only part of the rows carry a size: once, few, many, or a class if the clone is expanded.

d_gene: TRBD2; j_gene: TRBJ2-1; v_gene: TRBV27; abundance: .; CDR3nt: TGTGCCAGCAGTTTACTAGCGGGAGAGGGTACCTACAATGAGCAGTTCTTC; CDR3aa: CASSLLAGEGTYNEQFF
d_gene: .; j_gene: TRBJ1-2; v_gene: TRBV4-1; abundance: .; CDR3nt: TGCGCCAGCAGCCAAGATCTGGAGGTGGCGTTTAACTATGGCTACACCTTC; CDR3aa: CASSQDLEVAFNYGYTF
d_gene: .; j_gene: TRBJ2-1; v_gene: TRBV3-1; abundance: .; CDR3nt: TGTGCCAGCAGCCTCCCCCGCGGCAGGGCCACCTACAATGAGCAGTTCTTC; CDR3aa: CASSLPRGRATYNEQFF
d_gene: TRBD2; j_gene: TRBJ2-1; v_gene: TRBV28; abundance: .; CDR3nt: TGTGCCAGCAGTTTCCCAGGGGGATCGAATAGCGGGAGTTTGGAGAATGAGCAGTTCTTC; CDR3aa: CASSFPGGSNSGSLENEQFF
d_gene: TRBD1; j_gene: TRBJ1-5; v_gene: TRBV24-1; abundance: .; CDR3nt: TGTGCCACTCAAGAGCGGGACAGGGGGCACGATCAGCCCCAGCATTTT; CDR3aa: CATQERDRGHDQPQHF
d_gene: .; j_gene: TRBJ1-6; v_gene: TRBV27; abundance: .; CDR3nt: TGTGCCAGCAGTTACCTAAAGGCAGCTAATTCACCCCTCCACTTT; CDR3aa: CASSYLKAANSPLHF
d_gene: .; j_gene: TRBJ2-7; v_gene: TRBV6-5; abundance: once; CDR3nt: TGTGCCAGCAGCCAAAATGACTATCCCCTCGAGCAGTACTTC; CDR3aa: CASSQNDYPLEQYF
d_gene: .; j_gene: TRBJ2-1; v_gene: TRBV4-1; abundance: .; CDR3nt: TGCGCCAGCAGCCAGGAACAGGGTGGGGACAATGAGCAGTTCTTC; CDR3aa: CASSQEQGGDNEQFF
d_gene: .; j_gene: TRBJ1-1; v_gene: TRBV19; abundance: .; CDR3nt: TGTGCCAGCTCAGTCGGGTGGGGGGCGCGAGCAGGAGCTTTCTTT; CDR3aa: CASSVGWGARAGAFF
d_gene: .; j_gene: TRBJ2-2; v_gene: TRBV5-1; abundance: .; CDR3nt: TGCGCCAGCAGCTTCTCCAGGGGGGAGACCGGGGAGCTGTTTTTT; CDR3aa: CASSFSRGETGELFF
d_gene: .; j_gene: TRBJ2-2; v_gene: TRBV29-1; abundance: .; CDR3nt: TGCAGCGTCGAGACGGTGAACACCGGGGAGCTGTTTTTT; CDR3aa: CSVETVNTGELFF
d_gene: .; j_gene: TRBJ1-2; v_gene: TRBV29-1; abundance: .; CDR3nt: TGCAGCGTTGAAGAGTGGGGGAACCTCGGCTACACCTTC; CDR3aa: CSVEEWGNLGYTF
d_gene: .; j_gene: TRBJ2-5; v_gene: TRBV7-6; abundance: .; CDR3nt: TGTGCCAGCAGCCTCCTTGTCACAGGAACCCAGTACTTC; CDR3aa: CASSLLVTGTQYF
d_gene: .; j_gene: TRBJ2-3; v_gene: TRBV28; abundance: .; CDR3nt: TGTGCCAGCAGGGACCCAGGGTATGATACGCAGTATTTT; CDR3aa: CASRDPGYDTQYF
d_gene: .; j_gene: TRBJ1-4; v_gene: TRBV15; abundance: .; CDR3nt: TGTGCCACCAGCAGTCTTCCGGACATTTCCGCAACTAATGAAAAACTGTTTTTT; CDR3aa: CATSSLPDISATNEKLFF
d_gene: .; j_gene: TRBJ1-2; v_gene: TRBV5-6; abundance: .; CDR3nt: TGTGCCAGCAGCTGGGCCTCAATGGATGGCTACACCTTC; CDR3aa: CASSWASMDGYTF
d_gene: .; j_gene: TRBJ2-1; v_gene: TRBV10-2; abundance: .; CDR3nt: TGCGCCAGCAGTGTGGGGGCCAGGGTTTACAATGAGCAGTTCTTC; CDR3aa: CASSVGARVYNEQFF
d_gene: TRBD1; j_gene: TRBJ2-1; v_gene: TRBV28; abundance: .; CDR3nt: TGTGCCAGCAGTTTGGACAGGCGGAATGAGCAGTTCTTC; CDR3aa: CASSLDRRNEQFF
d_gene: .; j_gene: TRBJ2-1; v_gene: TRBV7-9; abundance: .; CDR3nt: TGTGCCAGCAGCTGGTCAGGCGCCGAGCAGTTCTTC; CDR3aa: CASSWSGAEQFF
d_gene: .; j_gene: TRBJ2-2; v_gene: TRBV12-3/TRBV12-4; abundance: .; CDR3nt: TGTGCCAGCAGTTCGGGACACAACACCGGGGAGCTGTTTTTT; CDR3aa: CASSSGHNTGELFF
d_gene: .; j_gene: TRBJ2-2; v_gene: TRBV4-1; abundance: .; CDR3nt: TGCGCCAGCAGCCAGATCCAGGCCGGGGAGCTGTTTTTT; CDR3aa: CASSQIQAGELFF
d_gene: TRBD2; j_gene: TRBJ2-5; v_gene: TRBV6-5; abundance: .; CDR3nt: TGTGCCAGCAGGGGACTAGCCCCAGAGACCCAGTACTTC; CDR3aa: CASRGLAPETQYF
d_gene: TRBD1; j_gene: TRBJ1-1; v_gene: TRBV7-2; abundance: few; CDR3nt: TGTGCCAGCAGCACCGAGGACAGGGGCCCGAACACTGAAGCTTTCTTT; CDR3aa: CASSTEDRGPNTEAFF
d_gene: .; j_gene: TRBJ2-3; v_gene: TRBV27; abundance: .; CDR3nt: TGTGCCAGCTCTGGAGGGGCGAGCACAGATACGCAGTATTTT; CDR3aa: CASSGGASTDTQYF
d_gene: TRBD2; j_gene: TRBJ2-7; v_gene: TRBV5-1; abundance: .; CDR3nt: TGCGCCAGCAGCTTTTCGGGCGGGGGGGATTACGAGCAGTACTTC; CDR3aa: CASSFSGGGDYEQYF
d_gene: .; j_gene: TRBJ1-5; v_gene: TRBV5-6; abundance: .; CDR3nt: TGTGCCAGCAGCTGGGGGCAGGGTCCTAATCAGCCCCAGCATTTT; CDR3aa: CASSWGQGPNQPQHF
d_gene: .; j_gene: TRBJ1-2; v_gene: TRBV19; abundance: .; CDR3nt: TGTGCCAGTAGCTTCGGGACGCTCGTGGGCTACACCTTC; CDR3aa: CASSFGTLVGYTF
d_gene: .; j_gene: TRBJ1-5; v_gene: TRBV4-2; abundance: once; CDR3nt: TGTGCCAGCAGCCAAGACAGGCAGGGAACGCAGCCCCAGCATTTT; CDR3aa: CASSQDRQGTQPQHF
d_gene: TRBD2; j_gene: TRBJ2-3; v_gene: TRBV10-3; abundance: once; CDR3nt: TGTGCCATCAGCCACCGACTAGCGGGAGGTCGGACAGATACGCAGTATTTT; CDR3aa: CAISHRLAGGRTDTQYF
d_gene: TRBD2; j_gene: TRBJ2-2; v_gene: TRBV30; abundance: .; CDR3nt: TGTGCCTGGATCGGGAGGGCCCACACCGGGGAGCTGTTTTTT; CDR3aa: CAWIGRAHTGELFF
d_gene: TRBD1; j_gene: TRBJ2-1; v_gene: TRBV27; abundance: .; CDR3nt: TGTGCCAGCAGTGCCGGGACAGACAATGAGCAGTTCTTC; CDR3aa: CASSAGTDNEQFF
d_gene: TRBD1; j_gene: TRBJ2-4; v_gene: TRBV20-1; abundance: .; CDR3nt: TGCAGTGCTAGAGAGGGACAGACCGCCAAAAACATTCAGTACTTC; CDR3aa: CSAREGQTAKNIQYF
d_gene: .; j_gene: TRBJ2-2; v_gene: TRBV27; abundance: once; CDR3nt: TGTGCCAGCAGTCCGACCCAACAGGGTATCCTTTTGAACACCGGGGAGCTGTTTTTT; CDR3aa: CASSPTQQGILLNTGELFF
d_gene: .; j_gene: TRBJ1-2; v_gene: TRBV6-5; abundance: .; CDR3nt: TGTGCCAGCAGTTACTCCGAGGCAGCCAACTATGGCTACACCTTC; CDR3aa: CASSYSEAANYGYTF
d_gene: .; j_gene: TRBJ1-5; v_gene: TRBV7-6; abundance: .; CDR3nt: TGTGCCAGCAGCTTAGGGCAGTTTAGCAATCAGCCCCAGCATTTT; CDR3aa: CASSLGQFSNQPQHF
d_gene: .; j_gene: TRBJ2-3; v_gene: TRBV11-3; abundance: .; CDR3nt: TGTGCCAGCAGCTTCCCCGACAGCGGAGACACAGATACGCAGTATTTT; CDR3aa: CASSFPDSGDTDTQYF
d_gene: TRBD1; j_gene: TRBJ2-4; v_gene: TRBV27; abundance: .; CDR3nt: TGTGCCAGCAGGCCGGGGACAGATCAAAGCATTCAGTACTTC; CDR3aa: CASRPGTDQSIQYF
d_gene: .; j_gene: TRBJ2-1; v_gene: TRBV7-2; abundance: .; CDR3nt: TGTGCCAGCAGAATAGCAAAGGATGAGCAGTTCTTC; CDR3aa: CASRIAKDEQFF
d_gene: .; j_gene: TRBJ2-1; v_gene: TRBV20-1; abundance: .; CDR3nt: TGCAGTGCTAGAGATAGGGCGAGTGGGGGCCGAACGAGTGGGAATGAGCAGTTCTTC; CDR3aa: CSARDRASGGRTSGNEQFF
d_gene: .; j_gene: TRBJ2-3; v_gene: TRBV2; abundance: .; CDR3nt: TGTGCCAGCAGTGTCGGAGGAATCCCTAGCACAGATACGCAGTATTTT; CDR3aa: CASSVGGIPSTDTQYF
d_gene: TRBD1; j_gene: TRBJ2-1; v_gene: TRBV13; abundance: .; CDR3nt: TGTGCCAGCAGCTCAGTAGGGGGACAGTTCAATGAGCAGTTCTTC; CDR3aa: CASSSVGGQFNEQFF
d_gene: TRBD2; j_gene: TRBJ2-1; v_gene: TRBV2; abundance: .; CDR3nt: TGTGCCAGCAGTGAAGAGGTCCTAGCGGGGGCCAACAATGAGCAGTTCTTC; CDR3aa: CASSEEVLAGANNEQFF
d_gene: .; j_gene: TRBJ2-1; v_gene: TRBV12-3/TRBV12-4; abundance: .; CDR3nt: TGTGCCAGCGGGGACTCCTACAATGAGCAGTTCTTC; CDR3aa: CASGDSYNEQFF
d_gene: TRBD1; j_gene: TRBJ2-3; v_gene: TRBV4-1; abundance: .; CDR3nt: TGCGCCAGCAGCCAAGATAGGGGGACAGGGTGGACAGATACGCAGTATTTT; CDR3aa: CASSQDRGTGWTDTQYF
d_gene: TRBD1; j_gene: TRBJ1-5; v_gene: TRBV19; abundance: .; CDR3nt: TGTGCCAGTCAGGGTTTCGGTGAGTGGGCAGGGGGGGGTTCGCAGCCCCAGCATTTT; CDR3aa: CASQGFGEWAGGGSQPQHF
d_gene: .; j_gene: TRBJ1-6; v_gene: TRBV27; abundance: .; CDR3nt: TGTGCCAGCAGTTTATCGGCGGGTTCCCCCTTTTCACCCCTCCACTTT; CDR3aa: CASSLSAGSPFSPLHF
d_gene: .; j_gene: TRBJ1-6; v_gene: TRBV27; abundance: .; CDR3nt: TGTGCCAGCAGTTTTGGGGACCCAGGGTCACCCCTCCACTTT; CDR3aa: CASSFGDPGSPLHF
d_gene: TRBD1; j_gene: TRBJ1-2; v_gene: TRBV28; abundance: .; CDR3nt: TGTGCCAGCACGACAGGGGGTGACTACGGCTACACCTTC; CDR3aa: CASTTGGDYGYTF
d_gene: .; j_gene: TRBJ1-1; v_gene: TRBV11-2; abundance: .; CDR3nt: TGTGCCAGCAGCTTAGTACTTGGGGAGAACACTGAAGCTTTCTTT; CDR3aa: CASSLVLGENTEAFF
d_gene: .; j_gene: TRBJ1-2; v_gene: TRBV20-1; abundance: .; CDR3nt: TGCAGTGCTAGGTTAGACTTCGAGGGCACCTTC; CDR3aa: CSARLDFEGTF
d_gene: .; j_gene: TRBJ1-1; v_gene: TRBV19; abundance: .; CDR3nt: TGTGCCAGTAGTATTCAGGGGAACACTGAAGCTTTCTTT; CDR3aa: CASSIQGNTEAFF
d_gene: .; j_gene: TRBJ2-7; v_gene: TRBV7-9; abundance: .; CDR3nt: TGTGCCAGCAGCTCCACCAGGGCCTACGAGCAGTACTTC; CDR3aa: CASSSTRAYEQYF
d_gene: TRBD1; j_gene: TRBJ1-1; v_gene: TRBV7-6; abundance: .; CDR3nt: TGTGCCAGCAGCGAGACAGGGGGCTACACTGAGGCTTTCTTT; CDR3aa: CASSETGGYTEAFF
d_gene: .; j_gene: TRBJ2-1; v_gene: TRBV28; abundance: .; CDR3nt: TGTGCCAGCACTAGGGGCGAGAACAATGAGCAGTTCTTC; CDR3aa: CASTRGENNEQFF
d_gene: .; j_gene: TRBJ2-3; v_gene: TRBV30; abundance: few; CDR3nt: TGTGCCTGGAGTGTAGGGGCAGGGAACACAGATACGCAGTATTTT; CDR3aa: CAWSVGAGNTDTQYF
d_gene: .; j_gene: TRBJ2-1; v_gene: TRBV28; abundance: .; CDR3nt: TGTGCCAGCACCGGGAAAATTCGTAATGAGCAGTTCTTC; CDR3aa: CASTGKIRNEQFF
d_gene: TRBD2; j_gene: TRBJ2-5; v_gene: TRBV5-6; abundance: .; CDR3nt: TGTGCCAGCAGCTTAAAACGGCCGCGGGAGGGCCAAGAGACCCAGTACTTC; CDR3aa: CASSLKRPREGQETQYF
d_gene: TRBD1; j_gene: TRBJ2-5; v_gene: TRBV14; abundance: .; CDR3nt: TGTGCCAGCAGCCCTGGGACAGCCTCCCTGGAGACCCAGTACTTC; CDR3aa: CASSPGTASLETQYF
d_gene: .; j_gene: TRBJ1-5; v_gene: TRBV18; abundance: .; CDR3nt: TGTGCCAGCTCACCACGACACGGCGTGCGTGCTCAGCCCCAGCATTTT; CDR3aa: CASSPRHGVRAQPQHF